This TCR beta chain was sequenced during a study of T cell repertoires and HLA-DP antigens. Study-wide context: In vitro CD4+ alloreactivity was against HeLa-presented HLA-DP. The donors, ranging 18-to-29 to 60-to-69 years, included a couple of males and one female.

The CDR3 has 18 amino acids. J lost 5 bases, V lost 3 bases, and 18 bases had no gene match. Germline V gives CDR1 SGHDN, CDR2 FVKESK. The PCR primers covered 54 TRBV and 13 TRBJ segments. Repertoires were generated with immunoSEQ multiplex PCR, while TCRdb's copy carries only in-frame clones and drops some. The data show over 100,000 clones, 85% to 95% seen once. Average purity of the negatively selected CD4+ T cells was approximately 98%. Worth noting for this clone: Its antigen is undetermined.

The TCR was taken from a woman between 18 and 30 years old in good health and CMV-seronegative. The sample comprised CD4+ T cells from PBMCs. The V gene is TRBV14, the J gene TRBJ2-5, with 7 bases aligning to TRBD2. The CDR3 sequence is CASSHPLMGEGRRETQYF. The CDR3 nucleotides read TGTGCCAGCAGCCACCCTTTAATGGGGGAGGGCCGACGGGAGACCCAGTACTTC.